This record looks at one TCR beta chain sequence and its context. Antigen specificity is unknown. V trimming: 3 bases; J trimming: 0 bases; junction bases outside the gene matches: 3. Looked up from germline, CDR1 is SGHKS and CDR2 is YYEKEE (reference sequence). The CDR3 is 15 residues long. These data originate in a study of response to subunit inactivated influenza vaccine. Study-wide results and caveats: T cells newly recruited by each seasonal influenza vaccination are few, the authors suggested.

MiXCR was run by TCRdb on the RT-PCR reads, yielding one entry per CDR3 protein. There are approximately 300,000 distinct CDR3 sequences in the sample; approximately 20% occur only once, and about 9.3% lies in the top ten. This sequence joins TRBV5-5 and TRBJ1-5, with TRBD1 identical over 7 bases. The sample was PBMCs from blood, taken less than 22 months after vaccination. This clonotype was obtained from a man between 50 and 70 years old who received an inactivated influenza vaccine. CDR3 in DNA: TGTGCCAGCAGCTGGGACAGCTATAGCAATCAGCCCCAGCATTTT. Protein: CASSWDSYSNQPQHF.